This T cell receptor (beta chain) originates from a study of blood T cell repertoires in COVID-19. Study-wide context: Specimens from acute and convalescent COVID-19 originated in the United States, Italy and Spain.

This clone was seen a handful of times. The germline V and J ends were trimmed by 4 bases and 7 bases, with 22 bases remaining between them. The CDR3 is 16 amino acids. From germline, CDR1 is LGHDT and CDR2 YNNKEL (reference sequence). Per the original data handling: Estimated nucleated cell counts came from reference gene primer amplification. The repertoire was sequenced with immunoSEQ multiplex PCR; TCRdb's copy has only in-frame clones and lacks some. That table is the source of V, J and clone size, and D and trimming were worked out from the DNA. The sample shows about 190,000 clones, about 81% of them seen only once.

The TCR originated in a woman aged 25 to 39 who had recovered from COVID-19. The sample comprised PBMCs or T cells enriched from blood (not recorded which). The chain employs TRBV3-1 (or the pseudogene TRBV3-2) and TRBJ2-5, with D possibly matching TRBD1 (6 bases). CDR3 loop: CASSPFPTGLGGTQYF. The DNA for the CDR3 is TGTGCCAGCAGCCCCTTCCCTACAGGGTTAGGTGGGACCCAGTACTTC.